This T cell receptor (beta chain) was obtained from a study of Ad26.COV2.S vaccination and SARS-CoV-2 variants. The overall study: Participant was drawn from the COV1001 Ad26.COV2.S trial arm. Once, or twice with 56 days between doses, Ad26.COV2.S was given intramuscularly.

Per germline, CDR1 DFQATT and CDR2 SNEGSKA (reference sequence). The V end was cut by 5 bases, the J end by 4 bases, with 9 bases between. The CDR3 extends over 11 amino acids. Profiling relied on immunoSEQ multiplex PCR, and the TCRdb table lists in-frame clones only, not all of them. The sample lists roughly 700,000 clones; roughly 90% were seen once. As for treatment: some 20 received Ad26.COV2.S at low or high dose, single or two shots; roughly 5 received placebo; per-sample allocation not given. Sampling was performed 63 days after the first vaccine or placebo injection. It was an adult aged 18-55 years in Boston who was the donor.

The specimen was peripheral blood, collected in a trial of Ad26.COV2.S vaccine versus placebo. This chain uses TRBV20-1 with TRBJ2-7; D possibly corresponds to TRBD2 (6 bases). The TCR sequence derives from a person between 18 and 60 years old who received the Ad26.COV2.S COVID-19 vaccine or a placebo. DNA of the CDR3: TGCAGTGCTCTACGGGAGTACGAGCAGTACTTC. This sequence encodes CSALREYEQYF.